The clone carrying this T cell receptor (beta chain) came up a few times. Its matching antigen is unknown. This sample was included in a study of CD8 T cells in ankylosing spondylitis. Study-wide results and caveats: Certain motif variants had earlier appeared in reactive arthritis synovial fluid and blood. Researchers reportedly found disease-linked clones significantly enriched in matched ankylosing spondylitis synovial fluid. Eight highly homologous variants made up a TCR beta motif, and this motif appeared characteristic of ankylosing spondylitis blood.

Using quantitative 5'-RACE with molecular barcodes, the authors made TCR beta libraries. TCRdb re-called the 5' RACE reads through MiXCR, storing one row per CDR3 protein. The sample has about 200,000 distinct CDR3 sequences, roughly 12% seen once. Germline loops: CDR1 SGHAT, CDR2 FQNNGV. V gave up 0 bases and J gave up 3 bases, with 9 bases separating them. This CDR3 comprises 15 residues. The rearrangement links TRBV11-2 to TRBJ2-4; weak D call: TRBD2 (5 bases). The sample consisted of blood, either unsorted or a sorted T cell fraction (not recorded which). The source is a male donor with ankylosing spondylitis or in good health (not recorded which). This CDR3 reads CASSLEDEGKNIQYF. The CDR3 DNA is TGTGCCAGCAGCTTAGAAGACGAGGGCAAAAACATTCAGTACTTC. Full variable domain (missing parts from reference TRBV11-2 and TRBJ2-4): EAGVAQSPRYKIIEKRQSVAFWCNPISGHATLYWYQQILGQGPKLLIQFQNNGVVDDSQLPKDRFSAERLKGVDSTLKIQPAKLEDSAVYLCASSLEDEGKNIQYFGAGTRLSVL.